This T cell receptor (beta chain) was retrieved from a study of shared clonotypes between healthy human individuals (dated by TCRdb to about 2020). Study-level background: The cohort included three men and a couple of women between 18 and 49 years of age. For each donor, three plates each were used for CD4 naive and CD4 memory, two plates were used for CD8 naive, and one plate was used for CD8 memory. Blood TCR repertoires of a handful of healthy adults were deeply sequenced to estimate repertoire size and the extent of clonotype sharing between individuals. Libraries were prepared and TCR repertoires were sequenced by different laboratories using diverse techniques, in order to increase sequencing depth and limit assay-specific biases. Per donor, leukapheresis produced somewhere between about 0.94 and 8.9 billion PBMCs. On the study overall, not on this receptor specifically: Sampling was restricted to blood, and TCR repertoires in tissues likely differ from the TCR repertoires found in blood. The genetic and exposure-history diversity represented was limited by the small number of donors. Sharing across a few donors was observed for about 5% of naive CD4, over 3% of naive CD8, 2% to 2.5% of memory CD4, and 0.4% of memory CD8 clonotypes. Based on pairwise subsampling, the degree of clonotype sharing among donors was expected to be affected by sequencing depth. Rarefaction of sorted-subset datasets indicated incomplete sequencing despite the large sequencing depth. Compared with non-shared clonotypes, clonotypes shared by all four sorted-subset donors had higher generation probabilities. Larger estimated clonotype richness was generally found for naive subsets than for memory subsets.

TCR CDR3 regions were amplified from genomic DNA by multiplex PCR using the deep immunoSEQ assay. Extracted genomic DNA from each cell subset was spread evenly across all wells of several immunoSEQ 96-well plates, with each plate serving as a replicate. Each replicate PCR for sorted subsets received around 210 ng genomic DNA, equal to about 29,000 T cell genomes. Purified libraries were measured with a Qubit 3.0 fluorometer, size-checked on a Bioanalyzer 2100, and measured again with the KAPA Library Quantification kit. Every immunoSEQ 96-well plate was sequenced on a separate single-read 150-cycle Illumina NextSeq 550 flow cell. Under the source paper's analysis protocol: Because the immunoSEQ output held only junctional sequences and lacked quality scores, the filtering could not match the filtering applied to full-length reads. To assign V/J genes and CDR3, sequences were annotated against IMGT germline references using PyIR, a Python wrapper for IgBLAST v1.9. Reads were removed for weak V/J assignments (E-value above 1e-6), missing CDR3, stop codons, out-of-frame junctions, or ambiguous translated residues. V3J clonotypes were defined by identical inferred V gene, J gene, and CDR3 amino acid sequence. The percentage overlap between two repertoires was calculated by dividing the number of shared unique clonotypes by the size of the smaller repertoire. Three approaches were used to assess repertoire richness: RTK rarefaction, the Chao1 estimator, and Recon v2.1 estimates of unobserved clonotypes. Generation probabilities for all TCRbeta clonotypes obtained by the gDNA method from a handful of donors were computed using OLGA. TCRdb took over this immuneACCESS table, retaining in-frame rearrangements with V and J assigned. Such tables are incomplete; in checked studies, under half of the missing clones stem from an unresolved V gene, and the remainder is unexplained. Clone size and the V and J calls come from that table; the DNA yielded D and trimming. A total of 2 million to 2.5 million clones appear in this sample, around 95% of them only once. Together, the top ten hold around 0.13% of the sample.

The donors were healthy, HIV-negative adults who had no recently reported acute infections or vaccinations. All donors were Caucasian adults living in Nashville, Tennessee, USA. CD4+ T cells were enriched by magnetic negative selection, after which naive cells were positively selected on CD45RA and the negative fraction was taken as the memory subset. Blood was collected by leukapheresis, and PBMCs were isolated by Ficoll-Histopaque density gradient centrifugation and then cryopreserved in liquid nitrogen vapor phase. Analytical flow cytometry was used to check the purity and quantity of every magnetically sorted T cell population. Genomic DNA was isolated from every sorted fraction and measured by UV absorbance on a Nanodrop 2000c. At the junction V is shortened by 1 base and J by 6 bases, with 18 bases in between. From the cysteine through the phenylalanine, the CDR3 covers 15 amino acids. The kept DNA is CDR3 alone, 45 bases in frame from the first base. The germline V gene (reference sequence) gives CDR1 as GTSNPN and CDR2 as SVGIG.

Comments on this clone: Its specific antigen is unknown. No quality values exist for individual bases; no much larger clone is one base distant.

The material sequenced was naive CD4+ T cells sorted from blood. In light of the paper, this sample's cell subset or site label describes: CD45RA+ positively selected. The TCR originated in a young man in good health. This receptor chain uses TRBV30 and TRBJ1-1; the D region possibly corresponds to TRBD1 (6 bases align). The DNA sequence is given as TGTGCCTGGAGTGCAGAAGGGACACCTTTTGCTGAAGCTTTCTTT. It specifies CAWSAEGTPFAEAFF.